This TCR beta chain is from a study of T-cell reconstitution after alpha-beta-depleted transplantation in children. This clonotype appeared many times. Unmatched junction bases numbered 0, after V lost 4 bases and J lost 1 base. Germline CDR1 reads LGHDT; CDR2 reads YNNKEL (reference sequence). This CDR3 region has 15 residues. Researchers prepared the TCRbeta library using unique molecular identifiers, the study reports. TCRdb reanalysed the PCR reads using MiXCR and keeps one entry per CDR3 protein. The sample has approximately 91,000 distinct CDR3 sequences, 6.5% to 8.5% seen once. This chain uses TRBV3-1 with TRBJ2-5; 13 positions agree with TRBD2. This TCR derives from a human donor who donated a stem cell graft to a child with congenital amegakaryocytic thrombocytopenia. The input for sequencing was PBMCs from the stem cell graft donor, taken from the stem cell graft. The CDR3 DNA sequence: TGTGCCAGCAGCCGGACTAGCGGGGGCCAAGAGACCCAGTACTTC. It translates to CASSRTSGGQETQYF.